These 8 T cell receptor beta chains share one sample of origin, sequenced in a study of cytomegalovirus exposure and HLA in healthy donors. PCR involved 60 Vbeta and 13 Jbeta primers. This table comes from immunoSEQ multiplex PCR, and its TCRdb copy is limited to in-frame clones, with some not included. The sample yields about 130,000 clones, around 74% seen once. Sequencing was performed on PBMCs. The receptors here all came from a woman between 45 and 65 years old in good health and CMV-seropositive.

This chain connects TRBV5-8 to TRBJ2-5; 7 bases map to TRBD2. Germline CDR1 and CDR2: SGHTS and YDEGEE. The CDR3 consists of 15 residues. With V trimmed by 4 bases and J by 5 bases, 11 bases remained unmatched. In nucleotides, the CDR3 is TGTGCCAGCAGCCCCCGGACTAGAGGCGTGGAGACCCAGTACTTC. Protein product: CASSPRTRGVETQYF.

The chain uses TRBV5-4 and TRBJ2-1; the D is unclear. CDR1 is SGHNT and CDR2 is YYREEE in the germline V gene (reference sequence). This CDR3 contains 15 residues. Trimming took off 0 bases at V and 3 bases at J, with 10 bases between the two ends. CDR3: CASSLVVTDYNEQFF. CDR3 nucleotide sequence: TGTGCCAGCAGCTTGGTGGTGACTGACTACAATGAGCAGTTCTTC.

This chain joins TRBV25-1 and TRBJ2-3; the D gene is possibly TRBD1 (5 bases). V was clipped by 4 bases and J by 2 bases, with 13 bases between them. The CDR3 extends over 15 amino acids. Germline CDR1 and CDR2: MGHDK and SYGVNS. CDR3 nucleotide sequence: TGTGCCAGCAGTGCCGGTGACAGTCACACAGATACGCAGTATTTT. Translation: CASSAGDSHTDTQYF.

The chain couples TRBV7-2 to TRBJ2-7; 7 bases match TRBD1. V gave up 1 base and J gave up 0 bases; unmatched junction bases: 0. Germline CDR1 SGHTA, CDR2 FQGNSA. The CDR3 runs 14 residues. The CDR3 loop reads CASSLGTGSYEQYF. CDR3 bases: TGTGCCAGCAGCTTAGGGACAGGCTCCTACGAGCAGTACTTC.

This chain connects TRBV9 to TRBJ1-1; D may be TRBD1 (6 bases). Germline V lookup: CDR1 SGDLS, CDR2 YYNGEE. V lost 3 bases, J lost 2 bases, and 17 bases lay in between. This CDR3 contains 16 residues. The CDR3 DNA is TGTGCCAGCAGCGAGTCCCAGGGGCCCCTTAACACTGAAGCTTTCTTT. Amino acids: CASSESQGPLNTEAFF.

The gene calls are TRBV19 and TRBJ1-1, with a tentative D call TRBD1 (6 bases). Per the germline V gene, CDR1 is LNHDA and CDR2 is SQIVND (reference sequence). The CDR3 is 14 amino acids. Trimming removed 3 bases at V and 0 bases at J, with 8 bases between. The CDR3 DNA sequence: TGTGCCAGTAGTATTCAGGGGATGAACACTGAAGCTTTCTTT. Translation: CASSIQGMNTEAFF.

This rearrangement joins TRBV4-2 to TRBJ2-1, with 8 bases fitting TRBD2. Germline CDR1 reads LGHNA; CDR2 reads YNFKEQ. The ends lost 0 bases at V and 9 bases at J; junction bases unmatched: 7. The CDR3 loop spans 15 amino acids. CDR3 nucleotide sequence: TGTGCCAGCAGCCAAGATATCGGGGGGGCCGGTGAGCAGTTCTTC. It encodes CASSQDIGGAGEQFF.

The chain couples TRBV7-2 to TRBJ1-4, with 7 bases identical to TRBD1. Germline V lookup: CDR1 SGHTA, CDR2 FQGNSA. The CDR3 runs to 14 residues. V was pared by 5 bases and J by 5 bases, with 5 bases of the junction left unmatched. In DNA form, the CDR3 reads TGTGCCAGCAGCGTGGGGACAGACAATGAAAAACTGTTTTTT. Encoded protein: CASSVGTDNEKLFF.